This entry lists 10 T cell receptor beta chains sequenced from one sample in a study of radiation and T cells in renal cell carcinoma. This table comes from immunoSEQ multiplex PCR, and its TCRdb copy is limited to in-frame clones, with some not included. The sample lists about 20,000 clones; approximately 80% were seen once. As to time point: baseline pretreatment blood. Treatment reported: 15 Gy SBRT to primary tumor, nephrectomy 4 weeks later. The specimen was blood, collected from a patient whose treatment included radiotherapy and nephrectomy. These receptors came from a man aged 55 to 69 with renal cell carcinoma.

This clone was seen only a few times. This rearrangement joins TRBV30 to TRBJ1-3; D is perhaps TRBD1 (5 bases). Germline assignment: CDR1 GTSNPN and CDR2 SVGIG (reference sequence). V lost 2 bases to trimming and J lost 2 bases, with 7 bases between them. This CDR3 spans 13 amino acids. In nucleotides, the CDR3 is TGTGCCTGGAGTTGGGGGGCTGGAAACACCATATATTTT. As protein: CAWSWGAGNTIYF. The entire variable domain, with the rest obtained from reference TRBV30 and TRBJ1-3, is as follows: SQTIHQWPATLVQPVGSPLSLECTVEGTSNPNLYWYRQAAGRGLQLLFYSVGIGQISSEVPQNLSASRPQDRQFILSSKKLLLSDSGFYLCAWSWGAGNTIYFGEGSWLTVV.

The chain joins TRBV4-3 to TRBJ1-1; D might be TRBD1 (5 bases). Per the germline V gene, CDR1 is LGHNA and CDR2 is YSLEER. Trimming took off 0 bases at V and 4 bases at J, with 12 bases between the two ends. The CDR3 contains 15 residues. The CDR3 spells CASSQEISRATEAFF. In nucleotides, the CDR3 is TGCGCCAGCAGCCAAGAGATCTCCAGGGCCACTGAAGCTTTCTTT.

This chain uses TRBV13 with TRBJ2-2, with TRBD1 identical over 8 bases. The CDR3 contains 14 residues. Germline V CDR1 and CDR2: PRHDT, FYEKMQ (reference sequence). Germline trimming cut 6 bases from V and 3 bases from J; bases unmatched to any gene: 3. The DNA of the CDR3 is TGTGCCAGCAGTCCGGACAGGGACACCGGGGAGCTGTTTTTT. Translated, it gives CASSPDRDTGELFF.

The chain joins TRBV9 to TRBJ2-7; 13 bases match TRBD2. This CDR3 is built from 15 residues. Germline V CDR1 and CDR2: SGDLS, YYNGEE. After removal of 3 bases from V and 5 bases from J, the junction contained 5 bases not matched to a gene. The CDR3 loop reads CASSERTSGRDEQYF. CDR3 in DNA: TGTGCCAGCAGCGAGCGGACTAGCGGGAGAGACGAGCAGTACTTC.

The chain is built from TRBV6-6 and TRBJ1-1, with 9 bases lining up with TRBD1. The CDR3 totals 15 residues. J gave up 1 base and V 10 bases, and 10 bases lay outside the gene matches. Germline V gives CDR1 MNHNY, CDR2 SVGAGI (reference sequence). CDR3 amino acids: CATNPNRGQNTEAFF. The CDR3 DNA follows: TGTGCCACCAACCCCAACAGGGGGCAGAACACTGAAGCTTTCTTT.

The chain recombines TRBV19 with TRBJ2-2, with 14 bases identical to TRBD2. The CDR3 sequence is 16 residues long. The J segment lost 5 bases and the V segment lost 7 bases, leaving 6 bases of the junction unmatched. Germline V gene data show CDR1 as LNHDA and CDR2 as SQIVND (reference sequence). The CDR3 DNA follows: TGTGCCAGTACCTTGGGACTAGCGGGAGAGACCGGGGAGCTGTTTTTT. Residues: CASTLGLAGETGELFF.

The V call is TRBV7-2, the J call TRBJ2-5; D perhaps matches TRBD1 (6 bases). V lost 1 base and J 1 base, leaving 10 bases between the germline ends. Germline V CDR1 and CDR2: SGHTA, FQGNSA. The CDR3 has 15 amino acids. CDR3 protein: CASSLGTALQETQYF. The CDR3 DNA reads as TGTGCCAGCAGCTTAGGGACAGCACTCCAAGAGACCCAGTACTTC.

The rearrangement links TRBV6-1 to TRBJ1-1; D possibly corresponds to TRBD1 (5 bases). CDR3 length equals 14 residues. Germline V gene sequence: CDR1 MNHNS, CDR2 SASEGT. V was pared by 4 bases and J by 9 bases, with 18 bases between. CDR3 DNA: TGTGCCAGCAGTGTATCTTCCGGGACGCCGAAAGCTTTCTTT. Translated, it gives CASSVSSGTPKAFF.

The gene calls are TRBV7-9 and TRBJ2-7; possibly TRBD1 for D (6 bases). Germline V gene data show CDR1 as SEHNR and CDR2 as FQNEAQ (reference sequence). The CDR3 has 13 amino acids. V was pared by 4 bases and J by 1 base, with 8 bases between. DNA of the CDR3: TGTGCCAGCAGCTCCGGACAGTCCTACGAGCAGTACTTC. This translates into CASSSGQSYEQYF.

The V call is TRBV7-2, the J call TRBJ2-5; tentatively, D is TRBD2 (6 bases). Germline assignment: CDR1 SGHTA and CDR2 FQGNSA. Trimming removed 2 bases at V and 2 bases at J, with 12 bases between. The CDR3 is 15 amino acids. CDR3 coding DNA: TGTGCCAGCAGCTTATCGTGGCTAGCGCAAGAGACCCAGTACTTC. Translating it yields CASSLSWLAQETQYF.